The rows below give T cell receptor beta chains drawn from one sample of a study of T cell repertoires in cytomegalovirus infection. Their antigens are not known. TCRdb ran MiXCR on the reads and lists one entry per CDR3 protein. The sample holds around 140,000 distinct CDR3 sequences; 32% are singletons and the top ten take roughly 50%. This specimen consisted of CD8+ T cells from cultured PBMCs, obtained from culture after CMV antigen stimulation. These receptors came from a human donor in good health (CMV status not recorded). Some clones in this sample may be carry-over from other donors' samples. The CDR3 runs from the conserved cysteine through the conserved F or W. The D gene is left open where the match is weak.

d_call j_call cdr3_length v_call cdr3_aa
. TRBJ2-6 15 TRBV20-1 CSARDWGSGANVLTF
TRBD2 TRBJ2-7 16 TRBV19 CASSIDSSGGSYEQYF
. TRBJ2-7 12 TRBV7-9 CASSTGLQEQYF
. TRBJ1-1 13 TRBV27 CASSARGYTEAFF
. TRBJ2-2 15 TRBV7-9 CASRPPGGQVGELFF
. TRBJ2-7 13 TRBV15 CATKSGGAKEQYF
TRBD1 TRBJ1-1 15 TRBV20-1 CSARLDRVLDTEAFF
. TRBJ2-1 15 TRBV7-7 CASSLVLVGYNEQFF
. TRBJ2-7 13 TRBV10-3 CAITEDSQTGQYF
. TRBJ1-1 11 TRBV4-1 CASRGATEAFF
. TRBJ1-2 14 TRBV7-9 CASSPRGLDYGYTF
TRBD2 TRBJ2-5 15 TRBV27 CASSPAGAALETQYF
TRBD2 TRBJ2-1 16 TRBV18 CASSNSGGNSYNEQFF
. TRBJ1-2 10 TRBV29-1 CSVEGQGYTF
. TRBJ2-3 13 TRBV7-2 CASSLLLQDTQYF
. TRBJ2-7 15 TRBV4-2 CASSQYVGGIYEQYF
. TRBJ1-1 15 TRBV6-1 CASSEGAGRVTEAFF
TRBD1 TRBJ2-7 13 TRBV27 CASKPQQGVEQYF
. TRBJ1-5 14 TRBV12-3/TRBV12-4 CASSLGGGNQPQHF
. TRBJ2-5 13 TRBV7-2 CASSLGGQEIQYF
TRBD2 TRBJ2-7 15 TRBV4-1 CASSALAGGPYEQYF
TRBD1 TRBJ1-4 14 TRBV19 CASSRQGGFEKLFF
TRBD1 TRBJ1-5 16 TRBV12-3/TRBV12-4 CASRDDRGFGNQPQHF
. TRBJ1-1 15 TRBV3-1 CASSHEVQLNTEAFF
TRBD1 TRBJ1-2 13 TRBV7-3 CASSLMTGSGYTF
TRBD1 TRBJ1-5 14 TRBV29-1 CSPTGTGDIQPQHF
. TRBJ2-7 15 TRBV27 CASSFGQTFSYEQYF
TRBD1 TRBJ1-1 16 TRBV7-9 CASSLKRGRRNTEAFF
. TRBJ1-1 15 TRBV24-1 CATSRSWGKGTEAFF
. TRBJ2-3 15 TRBV27 CASSLWGRNTDTQYF
. TRBJ2-7 17 TRBV19 CASSIFGGQDMEYEQYF
. TRBJ2-5 15 TRBV5-5 CASSLAGTPQETQYF
TRBD2 TRBJ2-1 13 TRBV28 CASRTQLAGGQFF
. TRBJ2-7 14 TRBV18 CASSPRLLSLEQYF
TRBD1 TRBJ2-5 15 TRBV6-1 CASSAGTGLSETQYF
. TRBJ2-1 16 TRBV7-6 CASSSWEGDSYNKQFF
TRBD1 TRBJ2-1 14 TRBV19 CASLQGGAYNEQFF
TRBD1 TRBJ1-5 13 TRBV28 CATKGTGNQPQHF
TRBD2 TRBJ2-1 15 TRBV19 CATGTSGGSYNEQFF
. TRBJ2-7 13 TRBV12-3/TRBV12-4 CASSLTASYEQYF
. TRBJ1-6 15 TRBV7-9 CASSLADSLNSPLHF
. TRBJ1-5 14 TRBV5-6 CASSLGGQTQPQHF
. TRBJ1-4 15 TRBV19 CASSTSMATNEKLFF
. TRBJ2-1 13 TRBV6-6 CASIQQGHNEQFF
. TRBJ2-1 17 TRBV7-4 CASSPLQSGQAYNEQFF
. TRBJ2-3 12 TRBV29-1 CSVEAPRDTQYF
. TRBJ2-1 12 TRBV12-3/TRBV12-4 CASGTEYNEQFF
. TRBJ2-7 15 TRBV27 CASGLNGVPGHEQYF
. TRBJ2-7 16 TRBV7-4 CASNAANLPFGYEQYF
. TRBJ2-1 13 TRBV7-2 CASSLGGALEQFF
TRBD1 TRBJ1-5 14 TRBV19 CASSIQGANQPQHF
. TRBJ2-2 16 TRBV6-5 CASSYRAGINTGELFF
TRBD1 TRBJ2-3 15 TRBV19 CASSIGTGSPDTQYF
. TRBJ2-3 15 TRBV4-1 CASRPPAGNTDTQYF
TRBD2 TRBJ2-5 16 TRBV7-8 CASTPVGSGVQETQYF